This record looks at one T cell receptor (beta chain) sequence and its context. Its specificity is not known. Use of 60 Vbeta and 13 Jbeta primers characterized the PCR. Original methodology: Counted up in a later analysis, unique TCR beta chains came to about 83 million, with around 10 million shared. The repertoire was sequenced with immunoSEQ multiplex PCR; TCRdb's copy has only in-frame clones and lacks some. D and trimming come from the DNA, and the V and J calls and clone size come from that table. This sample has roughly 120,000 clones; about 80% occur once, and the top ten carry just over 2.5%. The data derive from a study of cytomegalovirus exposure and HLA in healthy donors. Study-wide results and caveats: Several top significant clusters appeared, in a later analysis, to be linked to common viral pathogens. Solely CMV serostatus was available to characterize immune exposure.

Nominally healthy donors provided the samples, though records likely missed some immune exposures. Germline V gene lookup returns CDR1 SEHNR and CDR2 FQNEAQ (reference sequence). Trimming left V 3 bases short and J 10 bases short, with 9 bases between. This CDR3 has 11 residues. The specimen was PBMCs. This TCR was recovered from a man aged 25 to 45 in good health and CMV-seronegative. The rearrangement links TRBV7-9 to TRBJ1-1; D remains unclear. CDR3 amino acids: CASSFLGRAFF. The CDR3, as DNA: TGTGCCAGCAGCTTCTTGGGGAGAGCTTTCTTT.